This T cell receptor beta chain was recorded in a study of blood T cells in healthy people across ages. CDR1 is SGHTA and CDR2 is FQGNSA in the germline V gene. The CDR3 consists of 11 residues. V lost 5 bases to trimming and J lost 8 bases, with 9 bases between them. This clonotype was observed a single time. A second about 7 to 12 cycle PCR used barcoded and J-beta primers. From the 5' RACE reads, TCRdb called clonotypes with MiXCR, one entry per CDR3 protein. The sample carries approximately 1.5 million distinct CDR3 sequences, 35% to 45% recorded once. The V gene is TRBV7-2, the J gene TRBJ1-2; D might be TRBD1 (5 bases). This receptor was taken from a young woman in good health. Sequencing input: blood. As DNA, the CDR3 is TGTGCCAGCAGCGTTTGGGGCGGCTACACCTTC. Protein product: CASSVWGGYTF.